Each of the 18 T cell receptor beta chains below was sequenced from the same sample in a study of blood T cell repertoires in COVID-19. Sequencing was performed with immunoSEQ multiplex PCR; in TCRdb, only in-frame clones are kept and a portion is missing. This sample has about 200,000 clones, with roughly 85% found just once. The sample taken for sequencing was PBMCs or T cells enriched from blood (not recorded which). Receptors originate from a man aged 40-55 years who had recovered from COVID-19.

This clone came up a few times. The chain has TRBV12-5 and TRBJ1-1; D is possibly TRBD1 (5 bases). The germline V and J ends were trimmed by 4 bases and 7 bases, with 10 bases remaining between them. This CDR3 is built from 12 residues. Germline lookup yields CDR1 LGHNT and CDR2 FRNRAP. The CDR3 here is CASGSGGDEAFF. CDR3 coding DNA: TGTGCTAGTGGTTCAGGAGGGGATGAAGCTTTCTTT.

CDR3 amino acids: CASSLATSGSSYNEQFF. The CDR3 nucleotides read TGCGCCAGCAGCTTGGCGACTAGCGGGAGCTCCTACAATGAGCAGTTCTTC. The V gene is TRBV5-1, the J gene TRBJ2-1; 12 bases agree with TRBD2. CDR3 length: 17 amino acids. J was trimmed by 0 bases and V by 0 bases; bases with no gene match: 1. The germline CDR1 and CDR2 sequences are SGHRS and YFSETQ.

The genes are TRBV30 and TRBJ2-5; a weak D match, TRBD2 (5 bases). V was cut by 7 bases and J by 3 bases, with 12 bases left in between. This CDR3 region has 12 residues. CDR1 and CDR2 from the germline V gene are GTSNPN and SVGIG (reference sequence). The CDR3 loop is CAFFRGEETQYF. CDR3 sequence (DNA): TGTGCCTTTTTCCGGGGTGAAGAGACCCAGTACTTC.

The chain is built from TRBV10-3 and TRBJ2-3, with a possible D match to TRBD1 (5 bases). CDR3 length: 13 residues. The V gene lost 10 bases and the J gene lost 2 bases, with 13 bases spanning the gap. Germline V lookup: CDR1 ENHRY, CDR2 SYGVKD. CDR3 protein: CATFSGATDTQYF. DNA of the CDR3: TGTGCCACCTTTTCTGGGGCCACAGATACGCAGTATTTT.

The J gene is TRBJ2-2, the V gene TRBV19; the match to TRBD1 covers 9 bases. The CDR3 runs to 16 residues. CDR1 LNHDA and CDR2 SQIVND come from the germline V gene (reference sequence). V shed 3 bases, J shed 7 bases, and the junction held 9 bases outside the gene matches. CDR3: CASSIRDRANGGELFF. CDR3 sequence (DNA): TGTGCCAGTAGTATCCGGGACAGGGCGAATGGCGGGGAGCTGTTTTTT.

The chain links TRBV5-1 to TRBJ2-7; 11 bases are shared with TRBD2. This CDR3 contains 15 residues. Trimming at V came to 4 bases and at J to 6 bases, leaving 9 bases not matched to a gene. Germline V gene data show CDR1 as SGHRS and CDR2 as YFSETQ. DNA of the CDR3: TGCGCCAGCAGCCCCCAGCTAGCGGGAGGAAGCGAGCAGTACTTC. Translated: CASSPQLAGGSEQYF.

The chain couples TRBV18 to TRBJ1-3, with 7 bases lining up with TRBD1. Germline V lookup: CDR1 KGHSH, CDR2 LQKENI. The CDR3 contains 17 residues. Trimming at V came to 6 bases and at J to 4 bases, leaving 15 bases not matched to a gene. The CDR3 bases are TGTGCCAGCTCCCTCACCGACTCTACAGGGGAAGGAAACACCATATATTTT. This gives the protein CASSLTDSTGEGNTIYF.

In this sample, this clone turned up once. The rearrangement uses TRBV7-2 and TRBJ1-3, with D possibly matching TRBD1 (5 bases). V was cut by 1 base and J by 0 bases, with 13 bases left in between. Looked up from germline, CDR1 is SGHTA and CDR2 is FQGNSA. The CDR3 is 17 residues long. CDR3 residues: CASSLVVRQTSGNTIYF. Here the CDR3 DNA reads TGTGCCAGCAGCTTAGTCGTTAGACAGACCTCTGGAAACACCATATATTTT. Together with reference TRBV7-2 and TRBJ1-3, the CDR3 gives the full variable domain: GAGVSQSPSNKVTEKGKDVELRCDPISGHTALYWYRQSLGQGLEFLIYFQGNSAPDKSGLPSDRFSAERTGGSVSTLTIQRTQQEDSAVYLCASSLVVRQTSGNTIYFGEGSWLTVV.

This clone has only one observation. This chain links TRBV28 with TRBJ1-5, with D possibly being TRBD1 (5 bases). Germline-derived CDR1 and CDR2 are MDHEN and SYDVKM. The V end was cut by 2 bases, the J end by 8 bases, with 7 bases between. This CDR3 is 12 amino acids long. CDR3 region: CASSLIREPQHF. CDR3 DNA sequence: TGTGCCAGCAGTTTAATCAGGGAGCCCCAGCATTTT.

The rearrangement uses TRBV13 and TRBJ1-1; D perhaps matches TRBD1 (5 bases). Per the germline V gene, CDR1 is PRHDT and CDR2 is FYEKMQ (reference sequence). V lost 5 bases and J lost 5, with 21 bases in between. The CDR3 is 16 amino acids. The CDR3 spells CASSVWGVGSKTEAFF. Here the CDR3 DNA reads TGTGCCAGCAGCGTTTGGGGGGTTGGGTCCAAAACTGAAGCTTTCTTT.

A few counts support this clone. The chain combines TRBV7-9 with TRBJ2-7, with 9 bases that match TRBD1. Losses at the gene ends were 4 bases for V and 4 bases for J; bases not matched to a gene: 5. CDR1 and CDR2 (germline): SEHNR, FQNEAQ (reference sequence). The CDR3 covers 14 residues. For the CDR3, the DNA is TGTGCCAGCAGCTCCGGGACAGGGAGTTACGAGCAGTACTTC. Protein product: CASSSGTGSYEQYF.

The rearrangement links TRBV7-2 to TRBJ2-7; TRBD2 is a possible D gene (6 bases). V lost 7 bases to trimming and J lost 7 bases, with 23 bases between them. Germline V CDR1 and CDR2: SGHTA, FQGNSA. The CDR3 is 15 residues long. In nucleotides, the CDR3 is TGTGCCAGCACCACCCCTGGGGCGGGGAGCGGTGAGCAGTACTTC. It yields the protein CASTTPGAGSGEQYF.

This rearrangement joins TRBV4-1 to TRBJ2-1, with TRBD2 matching over 13 bases. The CDR3 length is 15 residues. Germline CDR1 reads MGHRA; CDR2 reads YSYEKL. The trim removed 4 bases at V and 9 bases at J, leaving 6 bases unmatched. CDR3 region: CASSPGLAGVSEQFF. The DNA for the CDR3 is TGCGCCAGCAGCCCAGGACTAGCGGGAGTCAGTGAGCAGTTCTTC.

The V and J genes are TRBV10-3 and TRBJ1-4, with D possibly being TRBD1 (6 bases). Looked up from germline, CDR1 is ENHRY and CDR2 is SYGVKD. V dropped 6 bases and J dropped 6 bases, with 11 bases sitting between them. The length of the CDR3 is 13 residues. This CDR3 reads CAISDRPHEKLFF. CDR3 bases: TGTGCCATCAGCGACAGGCCACATGAAAAACTGTTTTTT.

The chain couples TRBV9 to TRBJ1-6; no clear D gene. This CDR3 contains 16 residues. V shed 0 bases and J shed 5 bases, with 12 bases lying between them. The germline V gene has CDR1 SGDLS and CDR2 YYNGEE. The CDR3: CASSVEPGVNNSPLHF. CDR3 DNA: TGTGCCAGCAGCGTAGAACCCGGGGTGAATAATTCACCCCTCCACTTT.

This clone was seen a few times. This chain links TRBV19 with TRBJ1-2; D is ambiguous. The ends were cut back, 5 bases at V and 5 bases at J, with 6 bases in the middle. Looked up from germline, CDR1 is LNHDA and CDR2 is SQIVND (reference sequence). The CDR3 extends over 11 amino acids. The CDR3 region has the DNA TGTGCCAGTAGTGAGTTATATGGCTACACCTTC. It specifies CASSELYGYTF.

The V gene is TRBV19, the J gene TRBJ1-1, with 7 bases that match TRBD1. The trim removed 7 bases at V and 2 bases at J, leaving 7 bases unmatched. Germline V gene sequence: CDR1 LNHDA, CDR2 SQIVND (reference sequence). The CDR3 covers 14 residues. The CDR3: CASIQTGLNTEAFF. The CDR3, as DNA: TGTGCCAGTATCCAGACAGGGCTAAACACTGAAGCTTTCTTT.

The chain combines TRBV2 with TRBJ2-1; 7 bases align to TRBD2. After removal of 6 bases from V and 0 bases from J, the junction contained 5 bases not matched to a gene. CDR3 length equals 15 residues. Germline loops: CDR1 SNHLY, CDR2 FYNNEI. CDR3 DNA sequence: TGTGCCAGCAGAGAGCGGGATCACTCCTACAATGAGCAGTTCTTC. It codes for CASRERDHSYNEQFF.